This T cell receptor beta chain was retrieved from a study of blood T cell repertoires in COVID-19 (dated by TCRdb to 2019 to 2021). Background on the whole study: Collaborator samples came from the United States, Italy and Spain and covered acute and convalescent phases of COVID-19. The prospective study material was composed of cDNA or gDNA derived from T cells, B-cell-depleted T cells, or PBMCs. The dataset comprised deeply sampled blood TCRbeta repertoires from subjects exposed to, actively infected with, or recovered from COVID-19. The repertoires were made available in a free public database intended to serve as a resource for research on the immune response to SARS-CoV-2. Samples were obtained from the ongoing ImmuneRACE study (first 160 participants) and from some 1,200 subjects provided by 6 global collaborators. Sample metadata almost always included a de-identified subject ID, COVID-19 status, age in years and sex. Where available, HLA class I and class II types were taken from metadata supplied by the sample provider and were not determined by assay-based typing.

At one collaborating source in Seattle, patients were enrolled during active infection and were followed longitudinally through the course of disease. Each collaborating institution followed its own protocols to collect whole blood in K2EDTA tubes. For TCRbeta analysis, collaborator samples were shipped as frozen whole blood, as isolated PBMCs, or as DNA extracted from either sample type. Trimming at the junction amounts to 3 bases on V and 0 bases on J, and the germline ends lie 12 bases apart. The CDR3 goes from the cysteine to the phenylalanine over 15 residues. This entry keeps only the CDR3 DNA: 45 bases, framed from base 1. CDR1 SNHLY and CDR2 FYNNEI were looked up in the germline V gene. As concerns this clone: No cognate antigen has been identified for it. No clone much larger than this one lies a single base away; base qualities are absent.

What the research found in general, with its limitations: Clinical and demographic metadata were provided uncurated, with the amount varying by source and participant.

TCRbeta CDR3 regions were amplified from genomic DNA by means of the immunoSEQ Assay, a bias-controlled multiplex PCR. Processing in the source paper ran as follows. The number of nucleated cells in each sample was estimated from the amplification of reference gene primers within the assay. To quantify the absolute abundance of each unique TCRbeta CDR3 rearrangement, sequence reads were collapsed and filtered. For each sample, productive Simpson clonality was calculated by taking the square root of Simpson's diversity index across productive rearrangements. Drawn from immuneACCESS, this table holds only the in-frame rearrangements with V and J called that TCRdb kept. Clones are partly lost; checked studies trace under half to an unresolved V gene and leave the rest unexplained. V and J calls plus clone size are reproduced from that table; the DNA served to infer D and trimming. The sample yields 15,000 to 20,000 clones; roughly 89% were counted once. 25% to 40% of the sample is held by the ten biggest clonotypes.

The sequenced sample consisted of peripheral blood. The rearranged chain carries TRBV2 and TRBJ2-7, and perhaps TRBD2 as D gene, on 5 matching bases. This receptor was identified in a woman of 80 years or more with COVID-19, enrolled during active disease. Here the CDR3 is given as CASSDLRALSYEQYF. At the DNA level, the sequence is TGTGCCAGCAGTGATTTGCGGGCTCTCTCCTACGAGCAGTACTTC.